Each of the 25 T cell receptor beta chains below was sequenced from the same sample in a study of blood T cell repertoires in COVID-19. Repertoires were generated with immunoSEQ multiplex PCR, while TCRdb's copy carries only in-frame clones and drops some. The sample lists roughly 400,000 clones; around 90% were seen once. Sequencing was done on a sample of PBMCs or T cells enriched from blood (not recorded which). The receptors shown here come from a woman between 35 and 50 years old with acute COVID-19.

This clone came up once. The chain combines TRBV27 with TRBJ2-1; 9 bases map to TRBD1. Germline CDR1 MNHEY, CDR2 SMNVEV (reference sequence). This CDR3 has 15 residues. J gave up 1 base and V 6 bases, and 4 bases lay outside the gene matches. CDR3 amino acids: CASRQGAISYNEQFF. The CDR3 DNA is TGTGCCAGCAGACAGGGGGCGATATCCTACAATGAGCAGTTCTTC.

The genes are TRBV13 and TRBJ1-1; possibly TRBD1 for D (5 bases). The CDR3 contains 17 residues. The V gene's germline CDR1 is PRHDT and CDR2 FYEKMQ (reference sequence). Trimming took 5 bases from V and 0 from J, leaving 19 bases between them. The CDR3 spells CASSPGVPSGMNTEAFF. The CDR3 DNA is TGTGCCAGCAGCCCGGGGGTCCCATCCGGGATGAACACTGAAGCTTTCTTT.

This chain connects TRBV5-4 to TRBJ2-1, with a possible D match to TRBD1 (5 bases). Trimming pared 2 bases from V and 0 bases from J, leaving 6 bases between. Germline CDR1 is SGHNT and CDR2 is YYREEE (reference sequence). The CDR3 extends over 14 amino acids. CDR3 nucleotide sequence: TGTGCCAGCAGCTTCCAGGGCTCCTACAATGAGCAGTTCTTC. Its protein product is CASSFQGSYNEQFF. Together with reference TRBV5-4 and TRBJ2-1, the CDR3 gives the full variable domain: ETGVTQSPTHLIKTRGQQVTLRCSSQSGHNTVSWYQQALGQGPQFIFQYYREEENGRGNFPPRFSGLQFPNYSSELNVNALELDDSALYLCASSFQGSYNEQFFGPGTRLTVL.

V gene TRBV30 combines with J gene TRBJ2-3; 13 positions agree with TRBD2. CDR3 length: 16 residues. The J segment lost 2 bases and the V segment lost 3 bases, leaving 5 bases of the junction unmatched. Germline lookup yields CDR1 GTSNPN and CDR2 SVGIG (reference sequence). The CDR3 nucleotides are TGTGCCTGGAGACCGGGACTAGCGGGGAACACAGATACGCAGTATTTT. Translated, it gives CAWRPGLAGNTDTQYF.

The chain couples TRBV4-1 to TRBJ2-3; D uncertain. Trimming took 4 bases from V and 0 from J, leaving 17 bases between them. Germline-derived CDR1 and CDR2 are MGHRA and YSYEKL. The CDR3 is made up of 17 amino acids. This chain's CDR3 is CASSPLGLEVSTDTQYF. CDR3 nucleotide sequence: TGCGCCAGCAGCCCCTTGGGTCTAGAAGTAAGCACAGATACGCAGTATTTT.

This clone has only one observation. This chain links TRBV5-4 with TRBJ1-5; TRBD1 matches at 7 bases. V dropped 2 bases and J dropped 8; count of bases not matched to a gene: 16. The CDR3 has 17 amino acids. Germline V gene data show CDR1 as SGHNT and CDR2 as YYREEE (reference sequence). CDR3 sequence reads: CASSFGGGTDLTEPQHF. As DNA, the CDR3 is TGTGCCAGCAGCTTTGGGGGCGGGACAGACCTTACGGAGCCCCAGCATTTT.

The rearrangement uses TRBV21-1 and TRBJ1-2; the D call of TRBD1 is as the table states it, not checked on the DNA. TRBV21-1 is classified as a pseudogene. This CDR3 region has 23 residues. This CDR3 is CASSTPRGPDGHRYSASIYGYTF. Written as DNA, the CDR3 is TGTGCCAGCAGCACACCCAGGGGGCCCGACGGCCACCGCTATTCCGCCAGTATCTATGGCTACACCTTC.

The chain employs TRBV5-8 and TRBJ2-5; 8 bases are a match to TRBD1. In germline, CDR1 is SGHTS, CDR2 YDEGEE. The CDR3 is 13 residues long. V was clipped by 3 bases and J by 5 bases; unmatched bases: 3. CDR3 bases: TGTGCCAGCAGCTACACAGGGGGGGAGACCCAGTACTTC. Translating it yields CASSYTGGETQYF.

The chain uses TRBV5-1 and TRBJ2-3; D perhaps matches TRBD2 (5 bases). The V end was cut by 0 bases, the J end by 1 base, with 9 bases between. The CDR3 loop spans 15 amino acids. Germline lookup yields CDR1 SGHRS and CDR2 YFSETQ. CDR3 nucleotides: TGCGCCAGCAGCTTGGAGGGTAGCGGCACAGATACGCAGTATTTT. This encodes CASSLEGSGTDTQYF.

The V gene is TRBV3-1 (or the pseudogene TRBV3-2), the J gene TRBJ2-2, with 9 bases that match TRBD2. Germline CDR1 LGHDT, CDR2 YNNKEL (reference sequence). V lost 0 bases and J lost 5; bases outside the gene matches: 7. The CDR3 covers 17 residues. CDR3 bases: TGTGCCAGCAGCCAAGAAAAGGTAGCGGGGGAGACCGGGGAGCTGTTTTTT. It specifies CASSQEKVAGETGELFF.

V and J are TRBV6-5 and TRBJ1-5; 7 bases line up with TRBD1. The CDR3 runs to 14 residues. The ends lost 5 bases at V and 3 bases at J; junction bases unmatched: 4. Germline lookup yields CDR1 MNHEY and CDR2 SVGAGI. CDR3 sequence: CASSRDRYNQPQHF. DNA for the CDR3: TGTGCCAGCAGTCGGGACAGATACAATCAGCCCCAGCATTTT.

V and J are TRBV5-6 and TRBJ1-5; tentatively, D is TRBD1 (6 bases). Germline CDR1 and CDR2: SGHDT and YYEEEE. CDR3 length: 14 amino acids. With 4 bases removed from V and 8 bases from J, the gap between germline ends came to 16 bases. The CDR3 DNA follows: TGTGCCAGCAGCCGAGGACAGCCTAAGGAGCCCCAGCATTTT. It specifies CASSRGQPKEPQHF.

This chain joins TRBV7-8 and TRBJ2-2; 11 bases align to TRBD2. Germline V gene sequence: CDR1 SGHVS, CDR2 FQNEAQ. CDR3 length: 20 residues. The J segment lost 5 bases and the V segment lost 1 base, leaving 15 bases of the junction unmatched. The CDR3 DNA follows: TGTGCCAGCAGCTTAGGCTTAATAGCGGGGGGGCCAGGAAGGACCGGGGAGCTGTTTTTT. Its protein product is CASSLGLIAGGPGRTGELFF.

The chain couples TRBV20-1 to TRBJ2-3; 8 positions match TRBD2. Germline trimming cut 3 bases from V and 1 base from J; bases unmatched to any gene: 9. CDR1 DFQATT and CDR2 SNEGSKA come from the germline V gene (reference sequence). This CDR3 is built from 16 residues. This CDR3 reads CSASSPGGLGTDTQYF. CDR3 DNA sequence: TGCAGTGCTAGTTCTCCGGGGGGGCTGGGCACAGATACGCAGTATTTT.

The chain links TRBV30 to TRBJ2-3; 8 positions match TRBD2. Germline values: CDR1 GTSNPN, CDR2 SVGIG (reference sequence). J lost 0 bases, V lost 2 bases, and 4 bases had no gene match. This CDR3 has 15 residues. CDR3 nucleotide sequence: TGTGCCTGGAGTTATAGCGGGGAGAGCACAGATACGCAGTATTTT. Translated, it gives CAWSYSGESTDTQYF.

The chain carries TRBV19 and TRBJ1-2; no clear D. Germline assignment: CDR1 LNHDA and CDR2 SQIVND (reference sequence). This CDR3 is 15 amino acids long. The V gene lost 5 bases and the J gene lost 8 bases, with 21 bases spanning the gap. The CDR3 DNA sequence: TGTGCCAGTAGTCGGTCCCGCCCGGAGAGTCGAGGCTACACCTTC. It is translated as CASSRSRPESRGYTF.

The chain uses TRBV15 and TRBJ2-1, with 8 bases aligning to TRBD1. This CDR3 spans 17 amino acids. Trimming took 1 base from V and 2 from J; bases not matched to a gene: 7. Germline CDR1 and CDR2: LNHNV and YYDKDF (reference sequence). The CDR3 nucleotides are TGTGCCACCAGCAGAGCAAGACAGGGGCCCCCCTACAATGAGCAGTTCTTC. This translates into CATSRARQGPPYNEQFF.

The gene calls are TRBV9 and TRBJ2-2; 7 nucleotides match TRBD2. The length of the CDR3 is 15 residues. Germline CDR1 and CDR2: SGDLS and YYNGEE. Germline trimming cut 4 bases from V and 6 bases from J; bases unmatched to any gene: 9. The CDR3 protein is CASSPSGAPAGELFF. The CDR3, as DNA: TGTGCCAGCAGCCCAAGCGGGGCCCCCGCCGGGGAGCTGTTTTTT.

V gene TRBV5-5 combines with J gene TRBJ1-4, with TRBD1 matching 7 bases. The length of the CDR3 is 16 residues. The ends lost 4 bases at V and 0 bases at J; junction bases unmatched: 6. Germline CDR1 reads SGHKS; CDR2 reads YYEKEE (reference sequence). CDR3 nucleotide sequence: TGTGCCAGCAGCATATACGGACAGGCAACTAATGAAAAACTGTTTTTT. Its translation: CASSIYGQATNEKLFF.

The chain carries TRBV30 and TRBJ2-7, with D possibly TRBD1 on 6 matching bases. CDR3 length equals 15 residues. The germline V gene has CDR1 GTSNPN and CDR2 SVGIG (reference sequence). V shed 0 bases and J shed 0 bases, with 12 bases lying between them. The CDR3 reads CAWSVPQGSSYEQYF. CDR3 nucleotide sequence: TGTGCCTGGAGTGTACCCCAGGGGAGCTCCTACGAGCAGTACTTC.

This clone appeared a few times. The chain has TRBV7-8 and TRBJ1-2, with D unresolved. CDR3 length equals 12 residues. Germline-derived CDR1 and CDR2 are SGHVS and FQNEAQ. The V end was cut by 1 base, the J end by 5 bases, with 5 bases between. In DNA, the CDR3 is TGTGCCAGCAGCTTAGGCGCTTATGGCTACACCTTC. The encoded protein is CASSLGAYGYTF.

The CDR3 coding sequence is TGTGCCAGCAGCGTTTCACAGAACATAAAAAACATTCAGTACTTC. It specifies CASSVSQNIKNIQYF. The chain is built from TRBV9 and TRBJ2-4; D unresolved. This CDR3 has 15 amino acids. Germline CDR1 is SGDLS and CDR2 is YYNGEE. V was shortened by 2 bases and J by 4 bases, with 13 bases between the two germline ends. The variable domain in full, with the rest retrieved from reference TRBV9 and TRBJ2-4, is DSGVTQTPKHLITATGQRVTLRCSPRSGDLSVYWYQQSLDQGLQFLIQYYNGEERAKGNILERFSAQQFPDLHSELNLSSLELGDSALYFCASSVSQNIKNIQYFGAGTRLSVL.

The chain recombines TRBV12-5 with TRBJ1-1, with unresolved D. CDR1 and CDR2 from the germline V gene are LGHNT and FRNRAP. This CDR3 spans 16 amino acids. V lost 0 bases to trimming and J lost 2 bases, with 13 bases between them. CDR3 residues: CASGLVLSQTNTEAFF. The CDR3 DNA reads as TGTGCTAGTGGTTTGGTACTGAGTCAAACTAACACTGAAGCTTTCTTT.

The chain uses TRBV5-5 and TRBJ1-5, with TRBD1 matching 8 bases. V shed 2 bases and J 4 bases; nucleotides not matched to a gene: 5. The CDR3 consists of 15 residues. Germline CDR1 and CDR2: SGHKS and YYEKEE (reference sequence). The CDR3 nucleotides read TGTGCCAGCAGCTTTTCGACAGGGGAAAATCAGCCCCAGCATTTT. Amino acids: CASSFSTGENQPQHF.

This chain joins TRBV10-1 and TRBJ1-1; TRBD1 might be the D (6 bases). V shed 10 bases and J shed 0 bases, with 18 bases lying between them. Germline V gives CDR1 WNHNN, CDR2 SYGVQD (reference sequence). The CDR3 length is 15 residues. For the CDR3, the DNA is TGCGCCAAAGTCGGACAGTTAATCATGAACACTGAAGCTTTCTTT. Its translation is CAKVGQLIMNTEAFF.